This T cell receptor (beta chain) derives from a study of T cells in localized non-small cell lung cancer (dated by TCRdb to the early 2020s). Some background on the complete study: T cell repertoires of 200 to 250 early-stage NSCLC patients were analyzed, with tumors being compared against uninvolved tumor-adjacent lungs. The mean age of the NSCLC patients was about 67 years, with roughly 120 men and around 100 women. The cohort comprised some 220 treatment-naïve NSCLC patients with resected, localized lung tumors. Results and caveats for the whole study, not just this receptor: Multi-region tumor sequencing was not performed, so intratumor heterogeneity could not be excluded. Higher blood T cell density associated with longer overall survival, while higher adjacent-lung clonality associated with shorter survival. Since the design was exploratory, TCR variables were selected using unadjusted p-values with no false-discovery rate correction. A median of around 50 of the top 100 tumor clones were detected in paired uninvolved adjacent lung, and 28 of these tumor clones were also found among the top 100 clones of the paired uninvolved adjacent lung. Uninvolved tumor-adjacent lung showed the highest T cell clonality, higher than tumor, which suggests more focused antigenic responses in the uninvolved tumor-adjacent lung.

This clone appeared a few times. What this receptor recognizes is not known. No much larger clone exists at a distance of one base, and base qualities are not known. At diagnosis, tumor, uninvolved tumor-adjacent lung and peripheral blood were collected and then preserved as a mix of FFPE and fresh-frozen material. For TCR repertoire profiling, the blood samples were analyzed as peripheral blood mononuclear cells. The immunoSEQ Assay was used to sequence TCR beta CDR3 regions from DNA. The study's processing was this. T cell density was computed as TCR beta template counts normalized to usable DNA estimated by amplifying housekeeping genes. Richness was estimated using the preseqR package, with extrapolation to 400,000 templates for PBMC samples and to 120,000 templates for tissue samples. Clonality was taken to be one minus Pielou's evenness. Differential abundance testing on productive amino-acid clonotypes, with a minimum total count of 5 and an alpha of 0.1, was used to identify tissue-enriched TCRs. The Jaccard Index and the Morisita Overlap Index were used to measure how much the repertoires overlapped between compartments. GLIPH clustered TCR beta CDR3s with public tetramer-defined viral CDR3s; viral motifs required at least three viral sequences plus V-gene enrichment. TCRdb stores this immuneACCESS table with in-frame sequences only. Part of the clones is absent; in the studies checked, under half of the shortfall reflects unresolved V genes, and no reason is known for the rest. That table furnishes V, J and clone size, whereas the DNA furnished D and trimming. This sample lists roughly 21,000 clones; about 88% were detected once. The biggest ten clones account for roughly 2.2% of the sample.

Based on the germline V gene, the CDR1 and CDR2 sequences are MNHEY and SVGAGI. Germline trimming: 5 bases from V, 5 bases from J; junction bases outside gene matches: 9. The CDR3 runs 15 residues from the cysteine to the phenylalanine. The kept DNA is CDR3 alone, 45 bases in frame from the first base. The sequence was obtained from a man aged 40 to 69 with stage I lung adenocarcinoma. Sequencing used peripheral blood, obtained before any cancer treatment. The chain is made from TRBV6-5 and TRBJ1-2; the junction holds 9 bases that match TRBD1. The CDR3 protein is CASSPWDREGYGYTF. In nucleotides, the sequence is TGTGCCAGCAGTCCGTGGGACAGGGAGGGATATGGCTACACCTTC.